This T cell receptor beta chain was recorded in a study of T-cell reconstitution after alpha-beta-depleted transplantation in children. In regard to this clonotype: The antigen remains unidentified.

It was with unique molecular identifiers that the TCRbeta library was prepared. Each CDR3 protein is one row after TCRdb ran MiXCR on the PCR reads. Among a few hundred thousand distinct CDR3 sequences listed, around 15% were seen once. V was shortened by 4 bases and J by 2 bases, with 17 bases between the two germline ends. The CDR3 consists of 16 residues. Germline V lookup: CDR1 SGHRS, CDR2 YFSETQ. Findings of the study overall: Expanded graft clones, several hundred of them, were reportedly the source of alpha-beta T cells about two months after transplant. Diversity of TCRbeta at day 60 was high in some patients, arising from surviving recipient T cells and thymic progenitors. T-cell numbers and diversity, one year after transplant, stemmed largely from T cells that were newly produced.

This sequence was found in a boy younger than two who had a stem cell transplant for Wiskott-Aldrich syndrome, so the T cells may come from the graft donor. The material was PBMCs, mostly from graft donor cells, obtained 360 days after TCRalphabeta/CD19-depleted stem cell transplant. The chain employs TRBV5-1 and TRBJ2-3; D is perhaps TRBD1 or TRBD2 (6 bases each). The CDR3, as DNA: TGCGCCAGCAGCCCCATCTTGTGGGGGGCCACAGATACGCAGTATTTT. Its protein is CASSPILWGATDTQYF. Filled out from reference TRBV5-1 and TRBJ2-3, the complete variable domain reads KAGVTQTPRYLIKTRGQQVTLSCSPISGHRSVSWYQQTPGQGLQFLFEYFSETQRNKGNFPGRFSGRQFSNSRSEMNVSTLELGDSALYLCASSPILWGATDTQYFGPGTRLTVL.